These T cell receptor beta chains were read from a single sample in a study of control samples from healthy donors and cancer patients. The method was immunoSEQ multiplex PCR; TCRdb's version includes in-frame clones alone and lacks a portion of them. The sample contains over 90,000 clones, roughly 94% of which appear only once. The sequencing sample was made of blood. The source is a woman aged 18-30 years in good health. The CDR3 runs from the conserved cysteine through the conserved F or W. D genes are given only for firm matches. Some rows have no size entry. The others give once, few or many, or a class for an expanded clone.

-	TRBV11-2	-	TRBJ1-1	CASSSVGILNTEAFF	TGTGCCAGCAGCTCGGTAGGGATTTTGAACACTGAAGCTTTCTTT
-	TRBV6-5	-	TRBJ2-7	CASSYTNSEQYF	TGTGCCAGCAGTTACACAAACAGCGAGCAGTACTTC
TRBD2	TRBV25-1	-	TRBJ2-3	CASSVSSGGAADTQYF	TGTGCCAGCAGTGTATCTAGCGGGGGGGCCGCAGATACGCAGTATTTT
-	TRBV12-5	-	TRBJ2-7	CASGSTQTLRAYEQYF	TGTGCTAGTGGTTCCACACAAACCCTCAGGGCGTACGAGCAGTACTTC
TRBD2	TRBV9	once	TRBJ2-1	CASSVEAGGGEQFF	TGTGCCAGCAGCGTAGAAGCGGGGGGAGGTGAGCAGTTCTTC
-	TRBV4-1	-	TRBJ2-5	CASSPRQSETQYF	TGCGCCAGCAGCCCCCGACAGTCGGAGACCCAGTACTTC
TRBD2	TRBV5-1	-	TRBJ2-1	CASSSWTSGRRSNEQFF	TGCGCCAGCAGCTCCTGGACTAGCGGGAGGAGGTCCAATGAGCAGTTCTTC
TRBD1	TRBV30	few	TRBJ1-1	CAWSTGVQNTEAFF	TGTGCCTGGAGTACAGGGGTTCAGAACACTGAAGCTTTCTTT
-	TRBV6-1	-	TRBJ2-5	CASSDYGGGETQYF	TGTGCCAGCAGTGATTATGGGGGCGGGGAGACCCAGTACTTC
-	TRBV4-3	-	TRBJ1-4	CASSRNSVSTNEKLFF	TGCGCCAGCAGCCGGAACTCGGTTTCAACTAATGAAAAACTGTTTTTT
-	TRBV6-5	-	TRBJ1-1	CASSRTAEAFF	TGTGCCAGCTCTCGCACGGCCGAAGCTTTCTTT
-	TRBV6-4	-	TRBJ2-1	CASSESPGAGGEQFF	TGTGCCAGCAGTGAGTCGCCGGGAGCGGGTGGTGAGCAGTTCTTC
-	TRBV30	-	TRBJ1-2	CAWRYSTPKSYGYTF	TGTGCCTGGAGATATTCGACACCAAAATCCTATGGCTACACCTTC
-	TRBV6-5	-	TRBJ1-1	CASRPGEMIRAFF	TGTGCCAGCAGGCCCGGGGAGATGATTCGGGCTTTCTTT
-	TRBV2	once	TRBJ1-1	CASSEVGVGAFF	TGTGCCAGCAGTGAGGTGGGGGTTGGGGCTTTCTTT
-	TRBV6-5	-	TRBJ2-5	CASSYPPWGDKETQYF	TGTGCCAGCAGTTACCCGCCTTGGGGGGATAAAGAGACCCAGTACTTC
TRBD2	TRBV27	-	TRBJ2-3	CASSTPTSGNTDTQYF	TGTGCCAGCAGTACCCCGACTAGCGGTAACACAGATACGCAGTATTTT
-	TRBV11-2	few	TRBJ1-4	CASSLDFIEKLFF	TGTGCCAGCAGCTTAGATTTCATAGAAAAACTGTTTTTT
TRBD2	TRBV7-8	-	TRBJ2-3	CASSLSWTSGADTQYF	TGTGCCAGCAGCTTATCGTGGACTAGCGGTGCCGATACGCAGTATTTT
-	TRBV25-1	-	TRBJ1-2	CASSARTGRGYTF	TGTGCCAGCAGTGCAAGAACAGGGAGGGGCTACACCTTC
-	TRBV7-2	-	TRBJ2-3	CASSVSGTDTQYF	TGTGCCAGCAGCGTAAGCGGCACAGATACGCAGTATTTT
TRBD1	TRBV2	-	TRBJ1-4	CASKGFRGAWEKLFF	TGTGCCAGCAAAGGGTTCAGGGGGGCTTGGGAAAAACTGTTTTTT
-	TRBV27	-	TRBJ2-4	CASSLLAKNIQYF	TGTGCCAGCAGTTTGCTAGCCAAAAACATTCAGTACTTC
TRBD2	TRBV7-9	-	TRBJ2-7	CASSLSLAGKSYEQYF	TGTGCCAGCAGCTTAAGTTTAGCGGGAAAGTCCTACGAGCAGTACTTC
-	TRBV5-1	-	TRBJ2-5	CASSLSQVVETQYF	TGCGCCAGCAGCTTATCACAGGTAGTAGAGACCCAGTACTTC
-	TRBV7-9	-	TRBJ2-7	CASSHGTHASYEQYF	TGTGCCAGCAGCCACGGGACTCATGCTTCCTACGAGCAGTACTTC
TRBD1	TRBV12-5	-	TRBJ1-2	CASGLSPGGDYGYTF	TGTGCTAGTGGTTTGTCCCCAGGGGGCGACTATGGCTACACCTTC
-	TRBV7-2	-	TRBJ1-2	CASSLTIRGYYGYTF	TGTGCCAGCAGCTTAACTATCAGGGGTTACTATGGCTACACCTTC
-	TRBV6-6	few	TRBJ2-7	CASSPGAKQYF	TGTGCCAGCAGTCCGGGGGCGAAGCAGTACTTC
-	TRBV12-3/TRBV12-4	few	TRBJ2-2	CASSFGAGELFF	-
TRBD1	TRBV6-1	-	TRBJ2-3	CASSEEFYGTGGGRSRTDTQYF	TGTGCCAGCAGTGAAGAATTTTATGGGACAGGGGGCGGTAGGTCGCGCACAGATACGCAGTATTTT
-	TRBV6-5	once	TRBJ2-5	CASRPTAQETQYF	TGTGCCAGCAGACCGACAGCACAAGAGACCCAGTACTTC
-	TRBV5-1	-	TRBJ2-3	CASSVGPRVFTDTQYF	TGCGCCAGCAGCGTCGGGCCCCGGGTCTTCACAGATACGCAGTATTTT
-	TRBV27	-	TRBJ1-2	CASSLFANYGYTF	TGTGCCAGCAGTTTATTCGCTAACTATGGCTACACCTTC
TRBD1	TRBV30	once	TRBJ2-2	CAWSSGTANTGELFF	TGTGCCTGGAGTTCCGGGACAGCGAACACCGGGGAGCTGTTTTTT
TRBD1	TRBV10-3	-	TRBJ1-6	CAISEGTGGIALHF	TGTGCCATCAGTGAGGGGACAGGGGGCATTGCCCTCCACTTT
TRBD1	TRBV15	-	TRBJ1-5	CATSRAQDRGVGPQHF	TGTGCCACCAGCAGAGCCCAGGACAGGGGTGTTGGGCCCCAGCATTTT
TRBD2	TRBV2	-	TRBJ2-3	CASSDPSGRRDTQYF	TGTGCCAGCAGTGATCCTAGCGGACGGCGTGATACGCAGTATTTT
-	TRBV5-1	-	TRBJ1-6	CASSLAGADSPLHF	TGCGCCAGCAGCTTGGCGGGGGCGGATTCACCCCTCCACTTT
TRBD2	TRBV16	-	TRBJ2-3	CASSPSGGGTDTQYF	TGTGCCAGCAGCCCTAGCGGGGGCGGCACAGATACGCAGTATTTT